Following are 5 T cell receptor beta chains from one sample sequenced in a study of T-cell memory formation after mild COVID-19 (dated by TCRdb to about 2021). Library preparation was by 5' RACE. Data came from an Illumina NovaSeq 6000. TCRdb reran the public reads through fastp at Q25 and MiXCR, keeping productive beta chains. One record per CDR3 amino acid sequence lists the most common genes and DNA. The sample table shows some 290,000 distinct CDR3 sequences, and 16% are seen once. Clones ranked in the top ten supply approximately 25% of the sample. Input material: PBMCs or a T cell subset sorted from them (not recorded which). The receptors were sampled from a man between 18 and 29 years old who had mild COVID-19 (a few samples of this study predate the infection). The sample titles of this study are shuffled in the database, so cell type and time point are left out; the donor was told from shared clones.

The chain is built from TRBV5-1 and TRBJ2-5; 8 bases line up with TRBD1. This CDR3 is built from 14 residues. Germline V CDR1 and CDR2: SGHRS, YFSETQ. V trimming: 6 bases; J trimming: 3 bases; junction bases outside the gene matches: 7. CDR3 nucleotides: TGCGCCAGCACCCCTGGACAGGGAAAAGAGACCCAGTACTTC. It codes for CASTPGQGKETQYF.

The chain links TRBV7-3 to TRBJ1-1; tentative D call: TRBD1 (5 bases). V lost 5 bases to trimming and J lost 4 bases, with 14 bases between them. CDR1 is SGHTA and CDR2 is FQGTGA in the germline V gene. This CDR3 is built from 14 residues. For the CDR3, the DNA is TGTGCCAGCAGCCAGTTGGGGGGGTCCACTGAAGCTTTCTTT. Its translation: CASSQLGGSTEAFF.

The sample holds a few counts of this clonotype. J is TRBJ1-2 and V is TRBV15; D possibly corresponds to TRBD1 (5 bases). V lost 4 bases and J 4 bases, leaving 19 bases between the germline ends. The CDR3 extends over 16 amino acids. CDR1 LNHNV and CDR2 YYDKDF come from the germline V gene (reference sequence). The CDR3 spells CATSTPVGRVFYGYTF. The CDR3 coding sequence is TGTGCCACCAGCACACCCGTGGGCAGGGTTTTCTATGGCTACACCTTC.

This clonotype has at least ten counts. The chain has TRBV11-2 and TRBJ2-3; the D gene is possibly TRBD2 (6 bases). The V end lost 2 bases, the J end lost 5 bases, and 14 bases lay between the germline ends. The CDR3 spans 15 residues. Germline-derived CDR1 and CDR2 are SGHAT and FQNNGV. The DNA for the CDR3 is TGTGCCAGCAGCTTATGGGGTTCAGCGGGAGATACGCAGTATTTT. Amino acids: CASSLWGSAGDTQYF.

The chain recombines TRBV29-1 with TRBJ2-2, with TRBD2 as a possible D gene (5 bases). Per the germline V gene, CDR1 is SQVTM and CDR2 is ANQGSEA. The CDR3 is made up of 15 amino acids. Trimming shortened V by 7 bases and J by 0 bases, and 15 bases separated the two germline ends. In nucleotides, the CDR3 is TGCAGCGCTAGCTTGGTGTTCCCGAACACCGGGGAGCTGTTTTTT. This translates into CSASLVFPNTGELFF.